Shown below are 9 T cell receptor beta chains from a single sample sequenced in a study of blood T cell repertoires in COVID-19. Profiled with immunoSEQ multiplex PCR; TCRdb holds only in-frame clones, not every one. This sample carries 150,000 to 200,000 clones, more than 60% of them seen once, and the ten largest clones take approximately 12%. The specimen sequenced was peripheral blood. All receptors derive from a man in his forties or fifties who had recovered from COVID-19.

V is TRBV5-1 and J is TRBJ1-1; no clear D. CDR3 length equals 13 residues. Trimming shortened V by 4 bases and J by 8 bases, and 15 bases separated the two germline ends. Germline loops: CDR1 SGHRS, CDR2 YFSETQ. The CDR3 nucleotides are TGCGCCAGCAGCCTCCTGCCGGGTGAAGAAGCTTTCTTT. This codes for CASSLLPGEEAFF.

The chain recombines TRBV7-8 with TRBJ2-2; TRBD2 aligns across 9 bases. The germline V gene encodes CDR1 SGHVS and CDR2 FQNEAQ. This CDR3 has 17 amino acids. V was clipped by 3 bases and J by 5 bases; unmatched bases: 10. The CDR3 coding sequence is TGTGCCAGCAGCTTTTGGAGTAGCGGGAGTTTAACCGGGGAGCTGTTTTTT. Its protein product is CASSFWSSGSLTGELFF.

This clone was detected only a few times. V gene TRBV30 combines with J gene TRBJ2-3; 10 positions agree with TRBD2. There are 13 residues in the CDR3. CDR1 is GTSNPN, CDR2 SVGIG, per germline (reference sequence). Unmatched junction bases numbered 2, after V lost 2 bases and J lost 6 bases. CDR3 DNA sequence: TGTGCCTGGAGTCCTAGCGGGAGTGATACGCAGTATTTT. The encoded protein is CAWSPSGSDTQYF.

The chain couples TRBV7-8 to TRBJ2-3, with D perhaps matching TRBD2 (5 bases). V lost 4 bases to trimming and J lost 0 bases, with 17 bases between them. The CDR3 loop spans 17 amino acids. CDR1 is SGHVS, CDR2 FQNEAQ, per germline. CDR3 amino acids: CASSSLGLSFSTDTQYF. The CDR3 nucleotides read TGTGCCAGCAGCTCGCTCGGACTCTCGTTCAGCACAGATACGCAGTATTTT.

The chain is built from TRBV19 and TRBJ1-5, with TRBD1 matching over 7 bases. J gave up 8 bases and V 4 bases, and 8 bases lay outside the gene matches. Germline CDR1 and CDR2: LNHDA and SQIVND (reference sequence). The CDR3 runs 14 residues. CDR3 in DNA: TGTGCCAGTAGTAGACAGGGAGCCGGGGAGCCCCAGCATTTT. It specifies CASSRQGAGEPQHF.

V and J are TRBV20-1 and TRBJ1-2; TRBD1 is a possible D gene (5 bases). Germline values: CDR1 DFQATT, CDR2 SNEGSKA (reference sequence). Trimming left V 3 bases short and J 9 bases short, with 11 bases between. CDR3 length: 11 amino acids. The CDR3 DNA reads TGCAGTGCTAGCCAGGGCGGAAGCTACACCTTC. Translated, it gives CSASQGGSYTF.

The gene calls are TRBV7-2 and TRBJ2-7; TRBD2 aligns across 10 bases. Looked up from germline, CDR1 is SGHTA and CDR2 is FQGNSA. The CDR3 totals 15 residues. V dropped 6 bases and J dropped 2; count of bases not matched to a gene: 7. The CDR3 bases are TGTGCCAGCAGGCTAGCGGGAGCCCCCCCCTACGAGCAGTACTTC. Protein product: CASRLAGAPPYEQYF.

This clone occurred a few times. The chain recombines TRBV7-9 with TRBJ2-4, with D possibly TRBD1 on 6 matching bases. The CDR3 has 19 residues. Deletions cut 5 bases from V and 0 bases from J, with 23 bases between. Germline assignment: CDR1 SEHNR and CDR2 FQNEAQ (reference sequence). Here the CDR3 reads CASSPASGTQLLAKNIQYF. The CDR3 DNA sequence: TGTGCCAGCAGCCCGGCATCCGGGACACAGTTACTAGCCAAAAACATTCAGTACTTC.

The count of this clone is one. In nucleotides, the CDR3 is TGTGCCTGGAGTGTACGGGTTAATATAGAGACCCAGTACTTC. Encoded protein: CAWSVRVNIETQYF. This rearrangement joins TRBV30 to TRBJ2-5; D is undetermined. Looked up from germline, CDR1 is GTSNPN and CDR2 is SVGIG (reference sequence). V shed 0 bases and J shed 4 bases, with 12 bases lying between them. The length of the CDR3 is 14 residues.